The 11 T cell receptor beta chains below all came from one sample that was sequenced in a study of T cells in Graves' hyperthyroidism and ophthalmopathy. The TCR beta CDR3 regions underwent amplification using RNA transcripts as the source. In the first-round RT-PCR of the TCR CDR3, the HTBI primer set was used. Via MiXCR, TCRdb re-called the multiplex PCR reads, giving one row per CDR3 protein. The sample has a few hundred thousand distinct CDR3 sequences; roughly 13% are singletons. The sample comprised blood. These receptors were taken from a woman aged 18-35 years with Graves' hyperthyroidism.

In the case of this clonotype: A read error may explain this, as a much larger clone is one base away. The V and J genes are TRBV6-5 and TRBJ2-5; unclear D gene. CDR1 and CDR2 from the germline V gene are MNHEY and SVGAGI. The CDR3 extends over 13 amino acids. The CDR3 loop is CASSLRSSETQCF. The CDR3 DNA reads TGTGCCAGCAGTTTAAGGAGTTCGGAGACCCAGTGCTTC.

The chain recombines TRBV6-1 with TRBJ2-2, with TRBD2 as a possible D gene (6 bases). Trimming left V 4 bases short and J 3 bases short, with 6 bases between. From germline, CDR1 is MNHNS and CDR2 SASEGT. The CDR3 covers 13 residues. The CDR3 loop is CASSGRDTGELFF. DNA of the CDR3: TGTGCCAGCAGTGGGAGGGACACCGGGGAGCTGTTTTTT.

This chain links TRBV20-1 with TRBJ2-7; 8 bases fit TRBD1. V was pared by 8 bases and J by 2 bases, with 8 bases of the junction left unmatched. This CDR3 has 13 amino acids. Germline V gene sequence: CDR1 DFQATT, CDR2 SNEGSKA (reference sequence). The CDR3 DNA sequence: TGCAGTCCCCGTCAGGGGGCTGCCTACGAGCAGTACTTC. Protein: CSPRQGAAYEQYF.

This clonotype was observed a few times. The rearrangement joins TRBV6-5 to TRBJ1-2, with TRBD1 as a possible D gene (5 bases). Germline values: CDR1 MNHEY, CDR2 SVGAGI. V lost 4 bases and J 6 bases, leaving 15 bases between the germline ends. This CDR3 spans 14 amino acids. The CDR3 loop is CASSSGDSFNGYTF. Written as DNA, the CDR3 is TGTGCCAGCAGTTCCGGGGACTCATTTAATGGCTACACCTTC.

This clonotype came up many times. This chain joins TRBV7-9 and TRBJ1-1; D is uncertain. This CDR3 region has 13 residues. CDR1 is SEHNR and CDR2 is FQNEAQ in the germline V gene (reference sequence). The V gene lost 5 bases and the J gene lost 4 bases, with 11 bases spanning the gap. The chain's CDR3 is CASSREDFTEAFF. The CDR3 DNA follows: TGTGCCAGCAGCCGAGAGGATTTCACTGAAGCTTTCTTT.

Only a few counts were recorded for this clonotype. Here the CDR3 reads CASTREGTHEQYF. The CDR3, as DNA: TGCGCCAGCACCCGTGAGGGGACCCACGAGCAGTACTTC. This chain uses TRBV5-1 with TRBJ2-7; D assignment may be TRBD1 or TRBD2 (5 bases each). This CDR3 spans 13 amino acids. The germline V gene encodes CDR1 SGHRS and CDR2 YFSETQ. V was shortened by 6 bases and J by 5 bases, with 15 bases between the two germline ends.

This clonotype has ten or more counts. The genes are TRBV28 and TRBJ1-2; D uncertain. Germline V gene lookup returns CDR1 MDHEN and CDR2 SYDVKM. Trimming removed 8 bases from V and 4 bases from J, with 14 bases in between. The CDR3 runs to 13 residues. The CDR3 loop is CASGEGLLYGYTF. CDR3 nucleotides: TGTGCCAGCGGGGAAGGGCTCCTCTATGGCTACACCTTC.

This clonotype appeared a few times. The rearrangement joins TRBV6-1 to TRBJ1-5, with 7 bases that match TRBD1. CDR3 length: 13 residues. V was clipped by 6 bases and J by 4 bases; unmatched bases: 3. Germline-derived CDR1 and CDR2 are MNHNS and SASEGT. The CDR3 region is CASRVQGNQPQHF. The CDR3 DNA reads TGTGCCAGCAGGGTACAGGGGAATCAGCCCCAGCATTTT.

This clonotype was seen repeatedly, ten times or more. The CDR3 bases are TGTGCCAGCAGCTTAGAGACACTAGCGGGAGTAGGGTCCTACGAGCAGTACTTC. Translation: CASSLETLAGVGSYEQYF. The gene calls are TRBV11-2 and TRBJ2-7, with 11 bases identical to TRBD2. After removal of 0 bases from V and 1 base from J, the junction contained 8 bases not matched to a gene. The CDR3 extends over 18 amino acids. Germline V gives CDR1 SGHAT, CDR2 FQNNGV.

The chain couples TRBV6-2 or TRBV6-3 to TRBJ2-4, with a weak D call TRBD1 (5 bases). The CDR3 extends over 14 amino acids. CDR1 MNHEY and CDR2 SVGEGT come from the germline V gene. V lost 8 bases and J lost 1, with 12 bases in between. The CDR3 DNA reads TGTGCCAGCCGGAGCAGGGCGGCCAAAAACATTCAGTACTTC. Protein product: CASRSRAAKNIQYF.

This clonotype was detected many times. The rearrangement joins TRBV4-3 to TRBJ2-1, with D unclear. The CDR3 sequence is 13 residues long. In germline, CDR1 is LGHNA, CDR2 YSLEER. The V end was cut by 2 bases, the J end by 8 bases, with 10 bases between. CDR3 nucleotides: TGCGCCAGCAGCCAAAGGTGGCTTGATGAGCAGTTCTTC. This sequence encodes CASSQRWLDEQFF.